This entry describes one T cell receptor (beta chain). The PCR had 60 Vbeta and 13 Jbeta primers. Clones were sequenced by immunoSEQ multiplex PCR, and TCRdb holds only the in-frame ones, with some missing. The table records roughly 120,000 clones, about 60% of them present only once. V was cut by 6 bases and J by 5 bases, with 16 bases left in between. CDR3 length: 14 residues. Looked up from germline, CDR1 is SQVTM and CDR2 is ANQGSEA. This sample is part of a study of cytomegalovirus exposure and HLA in healthy donors. Sequenced input: PBMCs. This TCR was sampled from a man aged 35 to 55 in good health and CMV-seropositive. The chain has TRBV29-1 and TRBJ1-4; D is unclear. CDR3 residues: CSVTGLWNNEKLFF. The DNA for the CDR3 is TGCAGCGTGACTGGTCTTTGGAACAATGAAAAACTGTTTTTT.